The rows below give T cell receptor beta chains drawn from one sample of a study of T cells in Graves' hyperthyroidism and ophthalmopathy. TCRdb re-called the multiplex PCR reads through MiXCR, storing one row per CDR3 protein. The sample holds about 250,000 distinct CDR3 sequences, approximately 21% seen once. What was sequenced was blood. These receptors all come from a man aged 30 to 39 with Graves' ophthalmopathy. The CDR3 runs from the conserved cysteine through the conserved F or W. The order of the fields is V gene, CDR3 protein.

v_gene: TRBV15; CDR3aa: CATSRGGTGDEQYF
v_gene: TRBV2; CDR3aa: CASSSGTGVPGELFF
v_gene: TRBV11-1; CDR3aa: CASSPHRLNTEAFF
v_gene: TRBV2; CDR3aa: CASRGLYNEQFF
v_gene: TRBV18; CDR3aa: CASSPYRGHYEQYF
v_gene: TRBV20-1; CDR3aa: CSARDLAGRHNEQFF
v_gene: TRBV12-3/TRBV12-4; CDR3aa: CASSFDRAYEQYF
v_gene: TRBV6-1; CDR3aa: CASSEGTAGETQYF
v_gene: TRBV28; CDR3aa: CASRGSTYEQYF
v_gene: TRBV6-1; CDR3aa: CASSASLGSSYEQYF
v_gene: TRBV11-3; CDR3aa: CASSLRDRDTGELFF
v_gene: TRBV29-1; CDR3aa: CSVGGTGSSYEQYF
v_gene: TRBV29-1; CDR3aa: CSVWDSPYEQYF
v_gene: TRBV11-3; CDR3aa: CASSFTGLGNTIYF
v_gene: TRBV18; CDR3aa: CASSQLTLDYYGYTF
v_gene: TRBV19; CDR3aa: CASSPGTSGRAETYNEQFF
v_gene: TRBV6-2/TRBV6-3; CDR3aa: CASSTPTDTQYF
v_gene: TRBV29-1; CDR3aa: CSVRLAGVGDAQYF
v_gene: TRBV6-1; CDR3aa: CASSGQQYFYEQYF
v_gene: TRBV30; CDR3aa: CAWGSGYTF
v_gene: TRBV29-1; CDR3aa: CSTIPTPGKTQYF
v_gene: TRBV12-3/TRBV12-4; CDR3aa: CASSLVPPDTQYF
v_gene: TRBV20-1; CDR3aa: CSARDYRDSPDTQYF
v_gene: TRBV28; CDR3aa: CASSLWNTGELFF
v_gene: TRBV7-9; CDR3aa: CASSFYPVYEQYF
v_gene: TRBV6-2/TRBV6-3; CDR3aa: CASGGGHSSSIGSYNEQFF
v_gene: TRBV11-2; CDR3aa: CASSHRSSGANVLTF
v_gene: TRBV27; CDR3aa: CASSLSGAVSGGGYTF
v_gene: TRBV6-1; CDR3aa: CASTTRREGYNEQFF
v_gene: TRBV28; CDR3aa: CASQDGLWNEQYF
v_gene: TRBV4-2; CDR3aa: CASSQDTGTGIGYTF
v_gene: TRBV29-1; CDR3aa: CSAIPSLAGGPNEQFF